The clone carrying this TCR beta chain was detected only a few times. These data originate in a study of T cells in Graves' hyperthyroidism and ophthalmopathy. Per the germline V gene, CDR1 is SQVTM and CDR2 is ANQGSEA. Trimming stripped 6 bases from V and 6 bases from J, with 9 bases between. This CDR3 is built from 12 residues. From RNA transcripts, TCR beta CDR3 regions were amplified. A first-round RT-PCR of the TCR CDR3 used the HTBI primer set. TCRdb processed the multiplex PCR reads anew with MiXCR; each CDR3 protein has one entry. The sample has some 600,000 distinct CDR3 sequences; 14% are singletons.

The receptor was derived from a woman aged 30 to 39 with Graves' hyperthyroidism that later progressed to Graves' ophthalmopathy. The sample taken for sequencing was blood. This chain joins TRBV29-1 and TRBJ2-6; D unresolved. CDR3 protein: CSVATLANVLTF. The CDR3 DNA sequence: TGCAGCGTGGCAACTCTGGCCAACGTCCTGACTTTC.